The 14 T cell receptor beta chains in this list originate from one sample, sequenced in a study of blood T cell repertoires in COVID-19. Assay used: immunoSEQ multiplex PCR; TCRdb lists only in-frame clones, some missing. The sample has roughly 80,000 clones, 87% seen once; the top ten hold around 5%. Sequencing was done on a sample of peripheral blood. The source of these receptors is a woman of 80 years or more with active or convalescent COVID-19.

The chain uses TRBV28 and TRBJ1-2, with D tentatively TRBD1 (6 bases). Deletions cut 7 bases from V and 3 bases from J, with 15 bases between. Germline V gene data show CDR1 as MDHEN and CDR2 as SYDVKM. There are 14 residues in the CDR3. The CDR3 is CASKIGGADYGYTF. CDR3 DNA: TGTGCCAGCAAAATTGGGGGCGCGGACTATGGCTACACCTTC.

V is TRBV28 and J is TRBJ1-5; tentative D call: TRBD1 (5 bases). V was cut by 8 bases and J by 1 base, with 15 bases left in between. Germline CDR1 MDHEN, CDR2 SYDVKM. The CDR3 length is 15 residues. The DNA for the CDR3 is TGTGCCAGCCGGTACGGGGGAGGCAGCAATCAGCCCCAGCATTTT. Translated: CASRYGGGSNQPQHF.

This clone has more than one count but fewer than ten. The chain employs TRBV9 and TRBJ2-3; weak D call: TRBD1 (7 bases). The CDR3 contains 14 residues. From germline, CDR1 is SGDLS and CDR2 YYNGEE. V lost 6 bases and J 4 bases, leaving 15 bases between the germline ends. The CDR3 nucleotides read TGTGCCAGCACCCAGGGGGGCCGTTCAGATACGCAGTATTTT. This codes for CASTQGGRSDTQYF.

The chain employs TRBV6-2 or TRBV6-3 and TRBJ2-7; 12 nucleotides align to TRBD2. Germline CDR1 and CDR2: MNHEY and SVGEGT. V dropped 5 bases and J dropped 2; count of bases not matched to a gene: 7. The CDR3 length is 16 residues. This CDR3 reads CASSRDASGGAYEQYF. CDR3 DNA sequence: TGTGCCAGCAGTCGCGACGCTAGCGGGGGGGCCTACGAGCAGTACTTC.

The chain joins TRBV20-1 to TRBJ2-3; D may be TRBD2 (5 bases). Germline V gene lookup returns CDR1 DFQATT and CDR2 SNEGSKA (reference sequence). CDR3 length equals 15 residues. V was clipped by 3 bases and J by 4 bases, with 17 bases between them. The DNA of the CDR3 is TGCAGTGCTAGTATCCCACGGACTGTCGCAGATACGCAGTATTTT. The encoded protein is CSASIPRTVADTQYF.

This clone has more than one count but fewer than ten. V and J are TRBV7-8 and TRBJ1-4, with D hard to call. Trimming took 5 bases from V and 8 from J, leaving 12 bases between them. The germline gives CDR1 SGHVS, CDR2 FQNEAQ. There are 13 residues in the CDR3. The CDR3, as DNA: TGTGCCAGCAGCACCAGACATAGGGAAAAACTGTTTTTT. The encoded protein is CASSTRHREKLFF.

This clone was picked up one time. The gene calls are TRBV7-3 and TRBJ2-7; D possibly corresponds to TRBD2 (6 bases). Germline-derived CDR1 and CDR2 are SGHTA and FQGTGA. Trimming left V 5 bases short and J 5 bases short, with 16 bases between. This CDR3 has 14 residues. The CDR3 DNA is TGTGCCAGCAGCCCTGTCGGGGGTGGGGACGAGCAGTACTTC. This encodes CASSPVGGGDEQYF.

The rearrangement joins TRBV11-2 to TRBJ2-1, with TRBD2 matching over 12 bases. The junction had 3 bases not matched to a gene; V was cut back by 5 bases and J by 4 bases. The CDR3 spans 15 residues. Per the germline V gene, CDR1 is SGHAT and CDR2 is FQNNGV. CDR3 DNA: TGTGCCAGCAGCACTGGACTAGCGGGGTACAATGAGCAGTTCTTC. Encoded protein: CASSTGLAGYNEQFF.

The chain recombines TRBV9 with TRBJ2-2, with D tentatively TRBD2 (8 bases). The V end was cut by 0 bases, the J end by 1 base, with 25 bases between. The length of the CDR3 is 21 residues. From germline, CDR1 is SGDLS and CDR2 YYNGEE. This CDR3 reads CASSVAYGSWDSGGNTGELFF. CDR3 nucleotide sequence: TGTGCCAGCAGCGTAGCCTACGGGTCATGGGACAGCGGGGGGAACACCGGGGAGCTGTTTTTT.

CDR3 sequence: CASSYTELSGNTIYF. CDR3 coding DNA: TGTGCCAGCAGTTATACGGAGCTCTCTGGAAACACCATATATTTT. The chain recombines TRBV6-6 with TRBJ1-3; no definite D call. Per the germline V gene, CDR1 is MNHNY and CDR2 is SVGAGI (reference sequence). Between the trimmed V and J ends, which lost 3 bases and 0 bases, there was a span of 9 bases. The CDR3 is 15 residues long.

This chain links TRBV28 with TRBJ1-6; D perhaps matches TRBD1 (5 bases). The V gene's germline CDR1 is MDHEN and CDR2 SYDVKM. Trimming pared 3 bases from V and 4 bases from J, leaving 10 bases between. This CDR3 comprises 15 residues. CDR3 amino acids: CASSLSSGYNSPLHF. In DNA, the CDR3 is TGTGCCAGCAGTTTGTCCTCAGGGTATAATTCACCCCTCCACTTT.

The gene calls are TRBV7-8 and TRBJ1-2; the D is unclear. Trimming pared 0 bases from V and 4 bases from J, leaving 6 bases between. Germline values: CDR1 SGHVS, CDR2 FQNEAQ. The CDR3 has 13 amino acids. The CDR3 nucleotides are TGTGCCAGCAGCTTAGCTGAGGGCTATGGCTACACCTTC. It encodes CASSLAEGYGYTF.

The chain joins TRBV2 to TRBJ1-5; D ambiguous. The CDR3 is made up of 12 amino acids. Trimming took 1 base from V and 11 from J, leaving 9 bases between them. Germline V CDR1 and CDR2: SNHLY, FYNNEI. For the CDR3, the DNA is TGTGCCAGCAGTGAAGGAAGCTCGTCCCAGCATTTT. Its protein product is CASSEGSSSQHF.

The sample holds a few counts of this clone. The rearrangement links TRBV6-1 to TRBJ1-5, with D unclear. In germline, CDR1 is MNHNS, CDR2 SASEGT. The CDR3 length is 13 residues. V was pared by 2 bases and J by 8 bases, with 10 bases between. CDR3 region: CASSENIAEPQHF. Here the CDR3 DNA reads TGTGCCAGCAGTGAAAATATTGCGGAGCCCCAGCATTTT.